The 25 T cell receptor beta chains below were found in one sample sequenced in a study of T cell changes during pregnancy in multiple sclerosis. Measured with immunoSEQ multiplex PCR; TCRdb has only the in-frame clones, and not every one. The table has about 73,000 clones, just over 90% seen once. The sequences come from peripheral blood, collected in the second trimester of pregnancy. The receptors were gathered from a female donor in good health, enrolled as a control in a pregnancy study.

The gene calls are TRBV28 and TRBJ2-3; D unclear. The germline V gene encodes CDR1 MDHEN and CDR2 SYDVKM. This CDR3 contains 15 residues. The V gene lost 7 bases and the J gene lost 6 bases, with 20 bases spanning the gap. CDR3 in amino acids: CASTHDLLKGDTQYF. CDR3 DNA sequence: TGTGCCAGCACCCACGACTTACTGAAAGGCGATACGCAGTATTTT.

The chain uses TRBV7-2 and TRBJ2-5; 14 bases line up with TRBD2. The CDR3 spans 16 residues. From germline, CDR1 is SGHTA and CDR2 FQGNSA. The J segment lost 1 base and the V segment lost 5 bases, leaving 3 bases of the junction unmatched. The CDR3 DNA reads TGTGCCAGCAGCCAAGGACTAGCGGGGGGCCAAGAGACCCAGTACTTC. It translates to CASSQGLAGGQETQYF.

The V and J genes are TRBV4-1 and TRBJ1-1; D not certain. The germline V gene encodes CDR1 MGHRA and CDR2 YSYEKL. Trimming left V 4 bases short and J 7 bases short, with 19 bases between. The CDR3 length is 15 residues. The CDR3 DNA sequence: TGCGCCAGCAGCCTCTATCAAGCCGGAGAGAGTGAAGCTTTCTTT. It encodes CASSLYQAGESEAFF.

As regards this clone: A read error may produce the germline difference seen at one junction end. CDR3 nucleotides: TGTGCCACCAGCGGAGATTTTAGCGCGACAGATACGCAGTATTTT. Amino acids: CATSGDFSATDTQYF. This chain links TRBV15 with TRBJ2-3; maybe TRBD2 (5 bases). The CDR3 runs 15 residues. Germline V gene sequence: CDR1 LNHNV, CDR2 YYDKDF (reference sequence).

This rearrangement joins TRBV25-1 to TRBJ1-1; D is uncertain. Germline V CDR1 and CDR2: MGHDK, SYGVNS. V lost 4 bases and J lost 5, with 11 bases in between. This CDR3 is built from 13 residues. Here the CDR3 DNA reads TGTGCCAGCAGTGCTACGTCCCAAACTGAAGCTTTCTTT. Amino acids: CASSATSQTEAFF.

The V and J genes are TRBV5-1 and TRBJ2-3; maybe TRBD2 (7 bases). V lost 4 bases and J lost 2, with 11 bases in between. Germline V lookup: CDR1 SGHRS, CDR2 YFSETQ. This CDR3 comprises 14 residues. CDR3 in amino acids: CASSGGGATDTQYF. The CDR3 bases are TGCGCCAGCAGCGGAGGGGGGGCCACAGATACGCAGTATTTT.

The chain carries TRBV28 and TRBJ2-2; D is possibly TRBD2 (6 bases). CDR3 size: 15 residues. CDR1 and CDR2 from the germline V gene are MDHEN and SYDVKM. V dropped 2 bases and J dropped 5 bases, with 12 bases sitting between them. In DNA form, the CDR3 reads TGTGCCAGCAGTTTACACCGGGGGTTTACCGGGGAGCTGTTTTTT. It is translated as CASSLHRGFTGELFF.

This clone was seen once. This chain joins TRBV7-8 and TRBJ1-4; D not resolved. V lost 2 bases to trimming and J lost 0 bases, with 7 bases between them. This CDR3 contains 15 residues. Looked up from germline, CDR1 is SGHVS and CDR2 is FQNEAQ. The CDR3 region has the DNA TGTGCCAGCAGCTTATTATATGCAACTAATGAAAAACTGTTTTTT. Residues: CASSLLYATNEKLFF.

The rearrangement uses TRBV9 and TRBJ1-6, with 7 bases lining up with TRBD1. The CDR3 sequence is 15 residues long. J was trimmed by 8 bases and V by 3 bases; bases with no gene match: 8. Germline loops: CDR1 SGDLS, CDR2 YYNGEE. The DNA for the CDR3 is TGTGCCAGCAGCGGAGGGGGCAGGGTCGATTCACCCCTCCACTTT. It is translated as CASSGGGRVDSPLHF. Full variable domain (remainder filled in from reference TRBV9 and TRBJ1-6): DSGVTQTPKHLITATGQRVTLRCSPRSGDLSVYWYQQSLDQGLQFLIQYYNGEERAKGNILERFSAQQFPDLHSELNLSSLELGDSALYFCASSGGGRVDSPLHFGNGTRLTVT.

The genes are TRBV4-1 and TRBJ1-2; 7 bases align to TRBD1. The CDR3 extends over 14 amino acids. Germline-derived CDR1 and CDR2 are MGHRA and YSYEKL. Trimming cost V 0 bases and J 8 bases; bases outside gene matches: 6. The CDR3 loop reads CASSQDRDRWGYTF. DNA for the CDR3: TGCGCCAGCAGCCAAGATCGGGACAGATGGGGCTACACCTTC.

The chain joins TRBV29-1 to TRBJ2-7; D not resolved. Germline CDR1 is SQVTM and CDR2 is ANQGSEA. Trimming took off 3 bases at V and 1 base at J, with 10 bases between the two ends. This CDR3 is 13 amino acids long. The CDR3 loop is CSVDLGRSYEQYF. CDR3 DNA sequence: TGCAGCGTTGACCTTGGCAGATCCTACGAGCAGTACTTC.

The chain employs TRBV6-6 and TRBJ1-4, with 9 bases that match TRBD1. The CDR3 sequence is 16 residues long. With V trimmed by 0 bases and J by 8 bases, 7 bases remained unmatched. The germline V gene has CDR1 MNHNY and CDR2 SVGAGI (reference sequence). In DNA form, the CDR3 reads TGTGCCAGCAGTTACTCGAGTGGGACAGGGAACGAAAAACTGTTTTTT. Its protein product is CASSYSSGTGNEKLFF.

The J gene is TRBJ2-2, the V gene TRBV9; D is perhaps TRBD1 (7 bases). CDR3 length: 15 residues. V dropped 4 bases and J dropped 2 bases, with 12 bases sitting between them. Germline V gene lookup returns CDR1 SGDLS and CDR2 YYNGEE. CDR3 region: CASSPQGGNTGELFF. CDR3 DNA sequence: TGTGCCAGCAGCCCCCAGGGGGGCAACACCGGGGAGCTGTTTTTT.

The chain uses TRBV5-8 and TRBJ2-2; 7 bases agree with TRBD1. V shed 4 bases and J 3 bases; nucleotides not matched to a gene: 15. The CDR3 covers 18 residues. Germline assignment: CDR1 SGHTS and CDR2 YDEGEE. The CDR3 coding sequence is TGTGCCAGCAGCGACGGACAGGAGCCCCAATTGGACACCGGGGAGCTGTTTTTT. This translates into CASSDGQEPQLDTGELFF.

The chain employs TRBV27 and TRBJ1-4, with 7 bases matching TRBD1. The trim removed 5 bases at V and 4 bases at J, leaving 4 bases unmatched. Per germline, CDR1 MNHEY and CDR2 SMNVEV (reference sequence). CDR3 size: 14 residues. CDR3 in DNA: TGTGCCAGCAGTGCGACAGGGATTAATGAAAAACTGTTTTTT. Encoded protein: CASSATGINEKLFF.

In this sample, this clone turned up once. The J gene is TRBJ2-2, the V gene TRBV7-9; 7 bases line up with TRBD1. After removal of 4 bases from V and 7 bases from J, the junction contained 12 bases not matched to a gene. CDR1 and CDR2 from the germline V gene are SEHNR and FQNEAQ (reference sequence). The CDR3 has 16 amino acids. CDR3 sequence reads: CASSSNEGARIGELFF. CDR3 bases: TGTGCCAGCAGCTCAAATGAGGGGGCCCGTATCGGGGAGCTGTTTTTT.

The chain employs TRBV9 and TRBJ2-1; TRBD2 matches at 11 bases. CDR3 length equals 15 residues. The germline gives CDR1 SGDLS, CDR2 YYNGEE. J was trimmed by 7 bases and V by 2 bases; bases with no gene match: 5. CDR3 sequence: CASSVSGGAGNEQFF. CDR3 nucleotide sequence: TGTGCCAGCAGCGTTAGCGGGGGGGCCGGGAATGAGCAGTTCTTC.

The rearrangement joins TRBV7-2 to TRBJ1-1; D might be TRBD1 (6 bases). CDR1 and CDR2 from the germline V gene are SGHTA and FQGNSA. Trimming took 5 bases from V and 7 from J, leaving 17 bases between them. This CDR3 is built from 14 residues. CDR3: CASSTAGTIREAFF. As DNA, the CDR3 is TGTGCCAGCAGCACAGCCGGGACAATACGTGAAGCTTTCTTT.

On this clone: A junction boundary mismatches the germline segment, possibly from a read error. V usage is TRBV13 and J usage is TRBJ1-2, with D possibly TRBD1 on 6 matching bases. Germline V lookup: CDR1 PRHDT, CDR2 FYEKMQ (reference sequence). The CDR3 totals 12 residues. The CDR3 DNA reads as TGTGCCAGCAGCTTAGGCCTGAGGGAACAGGGTTTC. Translated, it gives CASSLGLREQGF.

The chain links TRBV2 to TRBJ2-7; weak D call: TRBD1 (7 bases). V shed 5 bases and J shed 4 bases, with 12 bases lying between them. From germline, CDR1 is SNHLY and CDR2 FYNNEI. The CDR3 extends over 13 amino acids. CDR3 DNA sequence: TGTGCCAGCAGTCTCCAGGGGGGATACGAGCAGTACTTC. Translating it yields CASSLQGGYEQYF.

The chain recombines TRBV29-1 with TRBJ2-2, with D perhaps TRBD2 (6 bases). This CDR3 region has 12 residues. The germline gives CDR1 SQVTM, CDR2 ANQGSEA. Between the trimmed V and J ends, which lost 5 bases and 7 bases, there was a span of 11 bases. The CDR3 DNA sequence: TGCAGCGTTCGGACCGGGGGCGGGGAGCTGTTTTTT. This encodes CSVRTGGGELFF.

This sequence joins TRBV7-2 and TRBJ1-1, with TRBD1 identical over 7 bases. Germline trimming cut 10 bases from V and 1 base from J; bases unmatched to any gene: 6. This CDR3 has 13 amino acids. CDR1 SGHTA and CDR2 FQGNSA come from the germline V gene. The CDR3 sequence is CATLGQWNTEAFF. The CDR3 bases are TGTGCCACCCTGGGACAGTGGAACACTGAAGCTTTCTTT.

The chain uses TRBV7-2 and TRBJ1-5, with 7 bases fitting TRBD1. This CDR3 comprises 13 residues. The J segment lost 7 bases and the V segment lost 5 bases, leaving 5 bases of the junction unmatched. Germline V gives CDR1 SGHTA, CDR2 FQGNSA. CDR3 DNA sequence: TGTGCCAGCAGCCAGGGGGGACGGCAGCCCCAGCATTTT. Translating gives CASSQGGRQPQHF.

V and J are TRBV30 and TRBJ1-1; D call uncertain. V lost 0 bases to trimming and J lost 1 base, with 9 bases between them. Germline-derived CDR1 and CDR2 are GTSNPN and SVGIG (reference sequence). The CDR3 totals 14 residues. CDR3 loop: CAWSVDFGNTEAFF. The CDR3 region has the DNA TGTGCCTGGAGTGTAGATTTCGGGAACACTGAAGCTTTCTTT.

The genes are TRBV7-8 and TRBJ1-5; D uncertain. Germline V CDR1 and CDR2: SGHVS, FQNEAQ. V was cut by 1 base and J by 3 bases, with 13 bases left in between. This CDR3 is built from 16 residues. The CDR3 nucleotides are TGTGCCAGCAGCTTAGAATCTCGGGTAGTCAATCAGCCCCAGCATTTT. Translated: CASSLESRVVNQPQHF.